The 30 T cell receptor beta chains listed next were all sequenced from one sample in a study of shared clonotypes between healthy human individuals (dated by TCRdb to 2019 to 2021). Library preparation used the immunoSEQ multiplex PCR assay. TCRdb limited this immuneACCESS table to in-frame rearrangements with V and J called. A share of clones is missing; checked studies link under half to unresolved V genes, and the rest is unexplained. Present in this sample are approximately 440,000 clones, around 77% of which were seen just once. The ten largest clones represent 12% of the sample. The sample consisted of PBMCs. Receptors originate from a woman in her thirties or forties in good health. Some clones in this sample may be carry-over from other donors' samples.

This sequence joins TRBV30 and TRBJ2-5; possibly TRBD1 or TRBD2 for D (5 bases each). The V end was cut by 2 bases, the J end by 9 bases, with 25 bases between. The CDR3 runs to 16 residues. Germline lookup yields CDR1 GTSNPN and CDR2 SVGIG (reference sequence). CDR3 sequence reads: CAWSTPGPSPGVAQYF. As DNA, the CDR3 is TGTGCCTGGAGTACCCCGGGACCCTCCCCCGGGGTGGCCCAGTACTTC.

The chain carries TRBV5-8 and TRBJ2-7; D might be TRBD1 (6 bases). Germline V lookup: CDR1 SGHTS, CDR2 YDEGEE. The CDR3 runs to 15 residues. V lost 0 bases and J 7 bases, leaving 17 bases between the germline ends. CDR3 region: CASSLESGVSGEQYF. The DNA of the CDR3 is TGTGCCAGCAGCTTGGAGTCAGGGGTCTCTGGAGAGCAGTACTTC.

This rearrangement joins TRBV7-6 to TRBJ2-2, with 10 bases fitting TRBD2. The CDR3 spans 16 residues. The germline V gene has CDR1 SGHVS and CDR2 FNYEAQ. V gave up 1 base and J gave up 6 bases; unmatched junction bases: 5. As DNA, the CDR3 is TGTGCCAGCAGCTTAGTCGCAGCGGGAGGGCCCGGGGAGCTGTTTTTT. This encodes CASSLVAAGGPGELFF. The full variable domain, completed using reference TRBV7-6 and TRBJ2-2, is GAGVSQSPRYKVTKRGQDVALRCDPISGHVSLYWYRQALGQGPEFLTYFNYEAQQDKSGLPNDRFSAERPEGSISTLTIQRTEQRDSAMYRCASSLVAAGGPGELFFGEGSRLTVL.

The chain joins TRBV21-1 to TRBJ1-5; no check of the table's D call, TRBD1, against the DNA was made. TRBV21-1 is a listed pseudogene. This CDR3 is built from 17 residues. In DNA, the CDR3 is TGTGCCAGCAGTGTCACAGGGGAGAGGGTCGACGCTGGGGCCCAGCATTTT. Residues: CASSVTGERVDAGAQHF.

Comment on this clone: A far larger clone is one base from this, pointing to a likely read error. In the same sample, other DNA sequences code for this CDR3. The chain recombines TRBV6-6 with TRBJ1-1, with D possibly TRBD1 on 5 matching bases. CDR1 is MNHNY, CDR2 SVGAGI, per germline (reference sequence). This CDR3 is built from 14 residues. The CDR3 sequence is CASSPGGAITEAFF. CDR3 DNA sequence: TGCGCCAGCAGCCCGGGAGGGGCGATCACTGAAGCTTTCTTT.

The rearrangement links TRBV25-1 to TRBJ2-1, with 10 bases fitting TRBD2. The germline gives CDR1 MGHDK, CDR2 SYGVNS. This CDR3 is built from 14 residues. Trimming cost V 4 bases and J 9 bases; bases outside gene matches: 6. The CDR3 region is CASSGGLATSEQFF. The CDR3 DNA reads as TGTGCCAGCAGTGGGGGACTAGCGACCAGTGAGCAGTTCTTC.

The CDR3 DNA follows: TGTGCCAGCAGTGACCAAGGGTCTGGCACAGATACGCAGTATTTT. Its translation: CASSDQGSGTDTQYF. The rearrangement uses TRBV6-4 and TRBJ2-3; D call uncertain. Germline V lookup: CDR1 MRHNA, CDR2 SNTAGT. This CDR3 has 15 residues. V lost 2 bases to trimming and J lost 1 base, with 10 bases between them.

The chain couples TRBV7-2 to TRBJ2-5, with a weak D call TRBD2 (5 bases). CDR1 and CDR2 (germline): SGHTA, FQGNSA. Trimming removed 5 bases from V and 2 bases from J, with 15 bases in between. The CDR3 length is 15 residues. CDR3 in amino acids: CASSRPDWIQETQYF. CDR3 sequence (DNA): TGTGCCAGCAGCAGACCGGACTGGATTCAAGAGACCCAGTACTTC.

The chain combines TRBV28 with TRBJ1-2, with 8 bases identical to TRBD1. The V gene's germline CDR1 is MDHEN and CDR2 SYDVKM. CDR3 length equals 11 residues. V shed 11 bases, J shed 8 bases, and the junction held 7 bases outside the gene matches. The CDR3: CAAGGLWGYTF. The CDR3 DNA is TGTGCCGCAGGGGGCCTTTGGGGCTACACCTTC.

V and J are TRBV7-8 and TRBJ2-7; D is possibly TRBD1 (6 bases). The CDR3 is made up of 17 amino acids. Germline V gene sequence: CDR1 SGHVS, CDR2 FQNEAQ. Trimming took 4 bases from V and 4 from J, leaving 23 bases between them. The CDR3 loop is CASSSIKPGHWGYEQYF. The DNA of the CDR3 is TGTGCCAGCAGCTCGATCAAACCGGGACACTGGGGATACGAGCAGTACTTC.

The V gene is TRBV6-9, the J gene TRBJ2-7; possibly TRBD2 for D (6 bases). V was cut by 6 bases and J by 12 bases, with 12 bases left in between. Per germline, CDR1 MNHGY and CDR2 SVAAGI. The CDR3 consists of 10 residues. The CDR3 loop reads CASSRAGPYF. The DNA of the CDR3 is TGTGCCAGCAGCAGAGCGGGCCCGTACTTC.

The chain combines TRBV4-3 with TRBJ2-7; no clear D. V lost 1 base, J lost 0 bases, and 7 bases lay in between. The CDR3 sequence is 14 residues long. CDR1 and CDR2 (germline): LGHNA, YSLEER. The CDR3 region has the DNA TGCGCCAGCAGCCAAGTTGTACACTCCTACGAGCAGTACTTC. This sequence encodes CASSQVVHSYEQYF.

The chain carries TRBV6-5 and TRBJ2-2; D unclear. V shed 0 bases and J shed 0 bases, with 8 bases lying between them. The CDR3 spans 16 residues. From germline, CDR1 is MNHEY and CDR2 SVGAGI. Written as DNA, the CDR3 is TGTGCCAGCAGTTACTCGAACGGAGCGAACACCGGGGAGCTGTTTTTT. Amino acids: CASSYSNGANTGELFF.

This clone was picked up one time. The rearrangement joins TRBV5-1 to TRBJ2-1, with 14 bases matching TRBD2. The CDR3 has 18 residues. Germline V gene sequence: CDR1 SGHRS, CDR2 YFSETQ. The junction had 12 bases not matched to a gene; V was cut back by 3 bases and J by 7 bases. The CDR3 spells CASSSPPGLAGVFNEQFF. Written as DNA, the CDR3 is TGCGCCAGCAGCTCGCCTCCGGGACTAGCGGGAGTATTTAATGAGCAGTTCTTC.

The sample holds one count of this clone. A far larger clone is off by one base, so a read error is likely. The CDR3 carries no conserved terminal phenylalanine or tryptophan, so it likely arises from a read error. This chain links TRBV6-6 with TRBJ2-7; maybe TRBD1 (5 bases). The CDR3 extends over 13 amino acids. Germline CDR1 and CDR2: MNHNY and SVGAGI (reference sequence). The V gene lost 10 bases and the J gene lost 3 bases, with 16 bases spanning the gap. The CDR3 loop is CAITQQEIYEQYL. Here the CDR3 DNA reads TGTGCCATCACACAACAGGAGATCTACGAGCAGTACTTA.

The chain has TRBV29-1 and TRBJ2-5, with D unresolved. Germline lookup yields CDR1 SQVTM and CDR2 ANQGSEA. V lost 8 bases and J 7 bases, leaving 11 bases between the germline ends. The length of the CDR3 is 10 residues. CDR3 nucleotide sequence: TGCAGCCTATCCCGGAGGACCCAGTACTTC. Amino acid sequence: CSLSRRTQYF. Variable domain in full (rest from reference TRBV29-1 and TRBJ2-5): SAVISQKPSRDICQRGTSLTIQCQVDSQVTMMFWYRQQPGQSLTLIATANQGSEATYESGFVIDKFPISRPNLTFSTLTVSNMSPEDSSIYLCSLSRRTQYFGPGTRLLVL.

The sample holds many counts of this clone. CDR3 residues: CATALGQSNEKLFF. CDR3 sequence (DNA): TGTGCCACGGCTTTGGGGCAGTCTAATGAAAAACTGTTTTTT. This chain joins TRBV2 and TRBJ1-4, with TRBD1 as a possible D gene (5 bases). The germline CDR1 and CDR2 sequences are SNHLY and FYNNEI. Trimming removed 10 bases at V and 3 bases at J, with 15 bases between. The CDR3 has 14 residues.

On this clone: This may be a read error: a much more frequent sequence differs by one nucleotide. This same CDR3 is encoded by further DNA sequences in the sample. The chain carries TRBV4-2 and TRBJ2-5; 8 positions agree with TRBD1. The CDR3 is made up of 20 amino acids. Per the germline V gene, CDR1 is LGHNA and CDR2 is YNFKEQ. V shed 1 base and J 2 bases; nucleotides not matched to a gene: 18. CDR3 amino acids: CASSQAGTGSGSPLQETQYF. CDR3 coding DNA: TGTGCCAGCAGCCAAGCAGGGACAGGATCGGGTAGCCCTCTTCAAGAGACCCAGTACTTC.

This clone occurred once. This rearrangement joins TRBV30 to TRBJ1-3; D ambiguous. The CDR3 length is 13 residues. Germline V CDR1 and CDR2: GTSNPN, SVGIG (reference sequence). V lost 0 bases, J lost 9 bases, and 12 bases lay in between. CDR3 sequence (DNA): TGTGCCTGGAGTGTTAGTTTCGGGAGCACCATATATTTT. It translates to CAWSVSFGSTIYF. The full variable domain, with the rest looked up from reference TRBV30 and TRBJ1-3, is SQTIHQWPATLVQPVGSPLSLECTVEGTSNPNLYWYRQAAGRGLQLLFYSVGIGQISSEVPQNLSASRPQDRQFILSSKKLLLSDSGFYLCAWSVSFGSTIYFGEGSWLTVV.

CDR3 sequence (DNA): TGTGCCAGTAGTTTAAGACGGGATGGCTACACCTTC. Protein: CASSLRRDGYTF. The chain is built from TRBV19 and TRBJ1-2; D is uncertain. Germline CDR1 reads LNHDA; CDR2 reads SQIVND (reference sequence). The CDR3 runs to 12 residues. V lost 5 bases and J 6 bases, leaving 10 bases between the germline ends.

The chain employs TRBV5-1 and TRBJ1-1; no definite D call. In germline, CDR1 is SGHRS, CDR2 YFSETQ. This CDR3 is built from 15 residues. Trimming took 0 bases from V and 1 from J, leaving 10 bases between them. The CDR3 nucleotides read TGCGCCAGCAGCTTGGGGTCGGTCCCGAACACTGAAGCTTTCTTT. This translates into CASSLGSVPNTEAFF.

The V and J genes are TRBV29-1 and TRBJ1-1, with D possibly TRBD1 on 5 matching bases. V shed 5 bases and J shed 5 bases, with 12 bases lying between them. Germline V gene data show CDR1 as SQVTM and CDR2 as ANQGSEA. This CDR3 is 12 amino acids long. For the CDR3, the DNA is TGCAGCGTTCACCAGGGAGGGACTGAAGCTTTCTTT. Its translation is CSVHQGGTEAFF.

For this clone: A much larger clone lies a single base off, so this may be a read error. Other DNA sequences in this sample translate to the same CDR3. This rearrangement joins TRBV6-4 to TRBJ2-1; 10 bases fit TRBD2. This CDR3 spans 15 amino acids. Germline-derived CDR1 and CDR2 are MRHNA and SNTAGT. With 4 bases clipped from V and 0 bases from J, the junction kept 0 bases outside the gene matches. CDR3 sequence: CASSASGGSYNEQFF. The CDR3 DNA is TGTGCCAGCAGTGCTAGCGGGGGCTCCTACAATGAGCAGTTCTTC.

This rearrangement joins TRBV6-1 to TRBJ1-3; D possibly corresponds to TRBD1 (6 bases). V was shortened by 8 bases and J by 6 bases, with 20 bases between the two germline ends. CDR1 MNHNS and CDR2 SASEGT come from the germline V gene. The CDR3 runs 15 residues. The CDR3 bases are TGTGCCAGCGGGGGACCGGGACAATGGACAAACACCATATATTTT. Protein product: CASGGPGQWTNTIYF.

This chain links TRBV7-6 with TRBJ1-1; the D gene is possibly TRBD1 (5 bases). The CDR3 consists of 13 residues. Per germline, CDR1 SGHVS and CDR2 FNYEAQ. The V gene lost 1 base and the J gene lost 3 bases, with 6 bases spanning the gap. Here the CDR3 reads CASSLVGDTEAFF. The CDR3 nucleotides are TGTGCCAGCAGCTTAGTAGGGGACACTGAAGCTTTCTTT.

The rearrangement joins TRBV5-1 to TRBJ2-2; no clear D. The CDR3 sequence is 16 residues long. V was clipped by 0 bases and J by 0 bases, with 9 bases between them. Germline V gene lookup returns CDR1 SGHRS and CDR2 YFSETQ. The CDR3 region has the DNA TGCGCCAGCAGCTTGGGCCCGGGCGCGAACACCGGGGAGCTGTTTTTT. It encodes CASSLGPGANTGELFF.

This clone appeared a few times. V usage is TRBV29-1 and J usage is TRBJ1-1, with TRBD1 matching 7 bases. V lost 1 base to trimming and J lost 4 bases; unmatched junction nucleotides: 3. CDR1 is SQVTM, CDR2 ANQGSEA, per germline. This CDR3 region has 13 residues. CDR3 in amino acids: CSVEAAGGTEAFF. CDR3 nucleotides: TGCAGCGTTGAAGCGGCAGGGGGCACTGAAGCTTTCTTT.

The chain employs TRBV28 and TRBJ2-7; D possibly corresponds to TRBD2 (6 bases). From germline, CDR1 is MDHEN and CDR2 SYDVKM. The CDR3 is made up of 16 amino acids. Deletions cut 4 bases from V and 1 base from J, with 17 bases between. Written as DNA, the CDR3 is TGTGCCAGCAGTTATCCTCTCGGGAGTCCGTCCTACGAGCAGTACTTC. The encoded protein is CASSYPLGSPSYEQYF.

Many counts were recorded for this clone. The rearrangement uses TRBV5-1 and TRBJ2-1; no definite D call. CDR3 size: 13 residues. Germline assignment: CDR1 SGHRS and CDR2 YFSETQ. The germline V and J ends were trimmed by 2 bases and 8 bases, with 11 bases remaining between them. The CDR3 DNA sequence: TGCGCCAGCAGCTTTTCTGGGATCCATGAGCAGTTCTTC. Its protein is CASSFSGIHEQFF.

In regard to this clone: A far larger clone lies a single base away; this is likely a read error. Within the sample, other DNA sequences also encode this same CDR3. This chain links TRBV5-1 with TRBJ2-7, with 14 nucleotides matching TRBD2. With 4 bases clipped from V and 7 bases from J, the junction kept 4 bases outside the gene matches. The germline V gene has CDR1 SGHRS and CDR2 YFSETQ. The CDR3 runs 14 residues. The CDR3 DNA reads as TGCGCCAGCAGCGGGACTAGCGGGAGTCGTGAGCAGTACTTC. It codes for CASSGTSGSREQYF.